The 30 T cell receptor beta chains below come from one sample, sequenced in a study of shared clonotypes between healthy human individuals. TCRdb keeps only in-frame clones here, not all; method: immunoSEQ multiplex PCR. The sample yields 2.3 million or so clones, 85% to 95% seen once. The sequenced material came from naive CD4+ T cells from PBMCs. As to subset: CD45RA+ positively selected. These receptor sequences come from a man between 18 and 35 years old in good health. Some clones in this sample may be carry-over from other donors' samples.

The gene calls are TRBV11-2 and TRBJ2-1; 16 nucleotides line up with TRBD2. V dropped 1 base and J dropped 7; count of bases not matched to a gene: 7. This CDR3 is 18 amino acids long. Germline loops: CDR1 SGHAT, CDR2 FQNNGV. CDR3 sequence reads: CASSLAGTSGRAVNEQFF. As DNA, the CDR3 is TGTGCCAGCAGCTTAGCTGGGACTAGCGGGAGGGCCGTGAATGAGCAGTTCTTC.

The chain employs TRBV7-8 and TRBJ2-7; maybe TRBD2 (5 bases). Germline V gene data show CDR1 as SGHVS and CDR2 as FQNEAQ. The length of the CDR3 is 13 residues. With 2 bases removed from V and 5 bases from J, the gap between germline ends came to 10 bases. The CDR3 loop is CASSLSVGDEQYF. DNA for the CDR3: TGTGCCAGCAGCTTATCGGTCGGGGACGAGCAGTACTTC.

The CDR3 sequence is CASRPDRVDHEQYF. CDR3 DNA sequence: TGCGCCAGCAGACCCGACAGGGTGGACCACGAGCAGTACTTC. The rearrangement uses TRBV5-1 and TRBJ2-7, with 7 nucleotides matching TRBD1. CDR1 and CDR2 (germline): SGHRS, YFSETQ. The CDR3 extends over 14 amino acids. With V trimmed by 5 bases and J by 5 bases, 10 bases remained unmatched.

This clone was seen just once. The CDR3 loop is CASSGPLNTEAFF. In DNA, the CDR3 is TGTGCCAGCTCCGGACCCTTGAACACTGAAGCTTTCTTT. The chain couples TRBV28 to TRBJ1-1; no definite D call. The germline V gene has CDR1 MDHEN and CDR2 SYDVKM. The CDR3 loop spans 13 amino acids. The V end lost 8 bases, the J end lost 0 bases, and 10 bases lay between the germline ends.

As to this clone: This specimen includes other DNA sequences encoding the same CDR3. The rearrangement links TRBV5-1 to TRBJ2-7, with a weak D call TRBD1 (5 bases). Trimming removed 2 bases from V and 0 bases from J, with 6 bases in between. Germline V gene data show CDR1 as SGHRS and CDR2 as YFSETQ. The CDR3 has 13 residues. CDR3 in DNA: TGCGCCAGCAGCTTTCAGGGCTCCTACGAGCAGTACTTC. Amino acids: CASSFQGSYEQYF.

The chain combines TRBV19 with TRBJ1-1, with 9 bases aligning to TRBD1. With 3 bases clipped from V and 3 bases from J, the junction kept 11 bases outside the gene matches. Germline CDR1 LNHDA, CDR2 SQIVND (reference sequence). The CDR3 is 17 amino acids. CDR3 nucleotide sequence: TGTGCCAGTAGTATTTACAGGGGGCCGGTAGAGTACACTGAAGCTTTCTTT. It translates to CASSIYRGPVEYTEAFF.

The chain uses TRBV5-1 and TRBJ1-2; D not resolved. The CDR3 covers 13 residues. V was shortened by 0 bases and J by 4 bases, with 7 bases between the two germline ends. Germline CDR1 is SGHRS and CDR2 is YFSETQ. CDR3 residues: CASSLVASYGYTF. Here the CDR3 DNA reads TGCGCCAGCAGCTTGGTGGCTTCCTATGGCTACACCTTC.

The chain recombines TRBV2 with TRBJ2-3; 7 nucleotides agree with TRBD2. Germline assignment: CDR1 SNHLY and CDR2 FYNNEI. Losses at the gene ends were 3 bases for V and 5 bases for J; bases not matched to a gene: 11. The CDR3 has 16 amino acids. The CDR3 protein is CASSDQVAGFEDTQYF. CDR3 coding DNA: TGTGCCAGCAGTGATCAGGTAGCGGGTTTTGAAGATACGCAGTATTTT.

The chain uses TRBV15 and TRBJ2-1; no clear D. This CDR3 has 11 residues. The ends were cut back, 6 bases at V and 7 bases at J, with 7 bases in the middle. Germline V gene data show CDR1 as LNHNV and CDR2 as YYDKDF (reference sequence). The CDR3 DNA is TGTGCCACCAGAGTGGGAAATGAGCAGTTCTTC. It is translated as CATRVGNEQFF.

DNA for the CDR3: TGCGCCAGCAGCGGCGGGGCTGCTGGAAACACCATATATTTT. As protein: CASSGGAAGNTIYF. This chain connects TRBV5-1 to TRBJ1-3; TRBD1 might be the D (5 bases). Trimming took 4 bases from V and 2 from J, leaving 10 bases between them. CDR3 length equals 14 residues. Germline lookup yields CDR1 SGHRS and CDR2 YFSETQ.

The chain uses TRBV18 and TRBJ2-6; D is unclear. The CDR3 sequence is 16 residues long. Between the trimmed V and J ends, which lost 4 bases and 0 bases, there was a span of 10 bases. The germline CDR1 and CDR2 sequences are KGHSH and LQKENI. CDR3 nucleotide sequence: TGTGCCAGCTCACAATCGACCATCTCTGGGGCCAACGTCCTGACTTTC. It translates to CASSQSTISGANVLTF. Combining the CDR3 with reference TRBV18 and TRBJ2-6 gives the whole variable domain NAGVMQNPRHLVRRRGQEARLRCSPMKGHSHVYWYRQLPEEGLKFMVYLQKENIIDESGMPKERFSAEFPKEGPSILRIQQVVRGDSAAYFCASSQSTISGANVLTFGAGSRLTVL.

This chain joins TRBV7-9 and TRBJ1-1; D ambiguous. The germline CDR1 and CDR2 sequences are SEHNR and FQNEAQ (reference sequence). The length of the CDR3 is 13 residues. V lost 2 bases and J 11 bases, leaving 15 bases between the germline ends. CDR3 bases: TGTGCCAGCAGCTTAATAGGGTCGGGCGGGGCTTTCTTT. This codes for CASSLIGSGGAFF.

This clone was detected once. This rearrangement joins TRBV30 to TRBJ1-6; D possibly corresponds to TRBD1 (5 bases). Germline CDR1 is GTSNPN and CDR2 is SVGIG (reference sequence). The V end lost 4 bases, the J end lost 13 bases, and 17 bases lay between the germline ends. There are 13 residues in the CDR3. DNA for the CDR3: TGTGCCTGGAATCTTGGGGACCGTACGCCCCTCCACTTT. It specifies CAWNLGDRTPLHF.

This rearrangement joins TRBV7-2 to TRBJ2-1; 11 nucleotides line up with TRBD1. V was clipped by 6 bases and J by 8 bases; unmatched bases: 9. From germline, CDR1 is SGHTA and CDR2 FQGNSA. The CDR3 is 15 amino acids. The CDR3 nucleotides read TGTGCCAGCAGTACCCGGGACAGGGGGTGGTATGAGCAGTTCTTC. Translating it yields CASSTRDRGWYEQFF.

The CDR3 coding sequence is TGTGCCAGCAGTGAATCGCACCGCACAGATACGCAGTATTTT. This sequence encodes CASSESHRTDTQYF. V usage is TRBV2 and J usage is TRBJ2-3; D not certain. V lost 2 bases and J 1 base, leaving 7 bases between the germline ends. From germline, CDR1 is SNHLY and CDR2 FYNNEI. The CDR3 has 14 residues.

The chain employs TRBV28 and TRBJ1-5; D not certain. The length of the CDR3 is 14 residues. CDR1 and CDR2 (germline): MDHEN, SYDVKM. With 6 bases removed from V and 3 bases from J, the gap between germline ends came to 12 bases. The CDR3 spells CASSPTGNNQPQHF. The CDR3 bases are TGTGCCAGCAGCCCGACGGGGAACAATCAGCCCCAGCATTTT.

The CDR3 DNA reads TGTGCCAGCACCCCAATAGCGGGAGTAACAAATGAGCAGTTCTTC. Protein: CASTPIAGVTNEQFF. The chain combines TRBV6-1 with TRBJ2-1, with 9 bases matching TRBD2. V gave up 7 bases and J gave up 7 bases; unmatched junction bases: 11. This CDR3 is built from 15 residues. Germline CDR1 and CDR2: MNHNS and SASEGT.

This chain links TRBV9 with TRBJ2-1; TRBD2 is a possible D gene (6 bases). The CDR3 has 14 residues. The V end was cut by 3 bases, the J end by 9 bases, with 16 bases between. The germline CDR1 and CDR2 sequences are SGDLS and YYNGEE. CDR3 region: CASSETGRWGEQFF. The CDR3 DNA is TGTGCCAGCAGCGAGACCGGGAGATGGGGTGAGCAGTTCTTC.

CDR3 coding DNA: TGTGCCAGCAGCTTAGGGACAGGAGCCTACGAGCAGTACTTC. It specifies CASSLGTGAYEQYF. This rearrangement joins TRBV7-3 to TRBJ2-7; 8 nucleotides line up with TRBD1. Germline loops: CDR1 SGHTA, CDR2 FQGTGA. CDR3 length equals 14 residues. V was clipped by 2 bases and J by 2 bases; unmatched bases: 2.

J is TRBJ2-2 and V is TRBV7-8, with a weak D call TRBD1 (5 bases). Looked up from germline, CDR1 is SGHVS and CDR2 is FQNEAQ. CDR3 length: 16 amino acids. V was clipped by 4 bases and J by 4 bases, with 16 bases between them. CDR3 sequence: CASSSGSGYVTGELFF. The CDR3 DNA follows: TGTGCCAGCAGCTCTGGGTCAGGGTATGTCACCGGGGAGCTGTTTTTT.

This sequence joins TRBV28 and TRBJ2-7; D unresolved. CDR1 MDHEN and CDR2 SYDVKM come from the germline V gene. The CDR3 loop spans 13 amino acids. V was cut by 7 bases and J by 2 bases, with 12 bases left in between. For the CDR3, the DNA is TGTGCCAGCACCCAAAGTGGGGCCTACGAGCAGTACTTC. Amino acids: CASTQSGAYEQYF.

CDR3 in amino acids: CASSLAPGLAGGRADTQYF. CDR3 in DNA: TGTGCCAGCAGCTTAGCTCCCGGACTAGCGGGAGGTCGGGCAGATACGCAGTATTTT. The V call is TRBV7-2, the J call TRBJ2-3; 14 positions match TRBD2. This CDR3 is 19 amino acids long. V lost 0 bases, J lost 4 bases, and 9 bases stayed unmatched. The germline V gene encodes CDR1 SGHTA and CDR2 FQGNSA.

This clone was picked up one time. As DNA, the CDR3 is TGTGCCACCAGCGGAACCCTCTCCGCGGGCACAGATACGCAGTATTTT. Translated, it gives CATSGTLSAGTDTQYF. V is TRBV15 and J is TRBJ2-3; D not resolved. Germline CDR1 LNHNV, CDR2 YYDKDF (reference sequence). The CDR3 is 16 residues long. V was cut by 5 bases and J by 1 base, with 16 bases left in between.

The genes are TRBV5-1 and TRBJ2-2; TRBD2 aligns across 8 bases. Germline V CDR1 and CDR2: SGHRS, YFSETQ. The length of the CDR3 is 15 residues. With 0 bases clipped from V and 4 bases from J, the junction kept 2 bases outside the gene matches. The CDR3 is CASSLVAGLTGELFF. The CDR3 DNA reads as TGCGCCAGCAGCTTGGTAGCGGGGCTCACCGGGGAGCTGTTTTTT.

The V gene is TRBV5-4, the J gene TRBJ2-3; the match to TRBD2 covers 8 bases. Germline values: CDR1 SGHNT, CDR2 YYREEE (reference sequence). The CDR3 contains 15 residues. The trim removed 4 bases at V and 1 base at J, leaving 5 bases unmatched. The CDR3 spells CASSVTSGGTDTQYF. The CDR3, as DNA: TGTGCCAGCAGCGTTACTAGCGGAGGCACAGATACGCAGTATTTT. Complete variable domain (other parts from reference TRBV5-4 and TRBJ2-3): ETGVTQSPTHLIKTRGQQVTLRCSSQSGHNTVSWYQQALGQGPQFIFQYYREEENGRGNFPPRFSGLQFPNYSSELNVNALELDDSALYLCASSVTSGGTDTQYFGPGTRLTVL.

This clone was counted only a few times. The V gene is TRBV30, the J gene TRBJ1-1; no firm D call. Between the trimmed V and J ends, which lost 6 bases and 0 bases, there was a span of 8 bases. The CDR3 spans 12 residues. Germline V gene lookup returns CDR1 GTSNPN and CDR2 SVGIG (reference sequence). CDR3: CACRNLNTEAFF. The CDR3 bases are TGTGCCTGCAGAAACTTGAACACTGAAGCTTTCTTT.

V and J are TRBV27 and TRBJ2-7, with D unresolved. Trimming shortened V by 8 bases and J by 6 bases, and 23 bases separated the two germline ends. Germline CDR1 reads MNHEY; CDR2 reads SMNVEV (reference sequence). There are 15 residues in the CDR3. The CDR3 loop reads CASRPLRTVVAEQYF. CDR3 bases: TGTGCCAGCCGCCCCCTGAGGACGGTGGTCGCCGAGCAGTACTTC.

The J gene is TRBJ1-2, the V gene TRBV7-2; 9 bases agree with TRBD1. Germline CDR1 is SGHTA and CDR2 is FQGNSA. Trimming at V came to 4 bases and at J to 4 bases, leaving 16 bases not matched to a gene. This CDR3 comprises 18 residues. The CDR3 loop is CASSSSRTGGASIYGYTF. The CDR3 coding sequence is TGTGCCAGCAGCTCGTCACGAACAGGGGGCGCGTCGATCTATGGCTACACCTTC.

This clone was seen a single time. The chain carries TRBV11-2 and TRBJ1-3, with a tentative D call TRBD1 (6 bases). Trimming shortened V by 5 bases and J by 0 bases, and 11 bases separated the two germline ends. The CDR3 is 15 amino acids. Germline assignment: CDR1 SGHAT and CDR2 FQNNGV. DNA of the CDR3: TGTGCCAGCAGCACAACAGGGAGCTCTGGAAACACCATATATTTT. Its translation: CASSTTGSSGNTIYF.

This clone showed up just once. This chain uses TRBV5-1 with TRBJ2-5, with no clear D. Germline lookup yields CDR1 SGHRS and CDR2 YFSETQ. The CDR3 is made up of 13 amino acids. Between the trimmed V and J ends, which lost 4 bases and 3 bases, there was a span of 10 bases. The CDR3: CASSAGREETQYF. The CDR3 nucleotides read TGCGCCAGCAGCGCAGGACGGGAAGAGACCCAGTACTTC.